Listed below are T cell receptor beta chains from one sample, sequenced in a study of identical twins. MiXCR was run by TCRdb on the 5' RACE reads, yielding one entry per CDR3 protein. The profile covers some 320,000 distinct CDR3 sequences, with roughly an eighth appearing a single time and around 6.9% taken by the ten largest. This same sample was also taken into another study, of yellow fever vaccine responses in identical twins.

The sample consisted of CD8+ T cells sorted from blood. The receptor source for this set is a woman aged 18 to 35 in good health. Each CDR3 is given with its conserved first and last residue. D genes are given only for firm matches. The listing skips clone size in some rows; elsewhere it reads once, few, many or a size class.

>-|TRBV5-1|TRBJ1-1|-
CASRGARATGTMNTEAFF
TGCGCCAGCAGGGGCGCAAGGGCGACTGGTACCATGAACACTGAAGCTTTCTTT
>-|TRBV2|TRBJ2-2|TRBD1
CASCDSTGALGTGELFF
TGTGCCAGCTGCGACTCGACAGGGGCTCTTGGGACCGGGGAGCTGTTTTTT
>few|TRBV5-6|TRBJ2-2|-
CASSLVQTGELFF
TGTGCCAGCAGCTTGGTACAGACCGGGGAGCTGTTTTTT
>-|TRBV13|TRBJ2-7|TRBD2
CASSPRLAGGPFDEQYF
TGTGCCAGCAGCCCACGACTAGCGGGAGGGCCGTTCGACGAGCAGTACTTC
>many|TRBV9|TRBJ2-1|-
CASSGRVNEQFF
TGTGCCAGCAGCGGGAGAGTGAATGAGCAGTTCTTC
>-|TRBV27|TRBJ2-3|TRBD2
CASAGRGGWDTQYF
TGTGCCAGCGCGGGACGGGGGGGCTGGGATACGCAGTATTTT
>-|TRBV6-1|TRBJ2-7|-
CALGERGHPGDEQYF
TGTGCCCTCGGGGAGAGGGGCCACCCCGGGGACGAGCAGTACTTC
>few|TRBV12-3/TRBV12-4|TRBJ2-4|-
CASRGGLGAKNIQYF
TGTGCCAGCCGAGGGGGGCTAGGGGCCAAAAACATTCAGTACTTC
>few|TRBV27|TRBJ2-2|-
CASSFTSAGELFF
TGTGCCAGCAGTTTCACTAGTGCCGGGGAGCTGTTTTTT
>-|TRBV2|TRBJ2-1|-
CASSERQFNEQFF
TGTGCCAGCAGTGAACGGCAGTTCAATGAGCAGTTCTTC
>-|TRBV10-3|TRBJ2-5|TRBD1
CAISERDRVQETQYF
TGTGCCATCAGTGAGCGGGACAGGGTACAGGAGACCCAGTACTTC
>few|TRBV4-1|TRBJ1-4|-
CASSRVEGSREKLFF
TGCGCCAGCAGCCGAGTGGAGGGGTCTAGAGAAAAACTGTTTTTT
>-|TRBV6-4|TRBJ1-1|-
CASSEVFRAPEAFF
TGTGCCAGCAGTGAGGTTTTTAGGGCGCCTGAAGCTTTCTTT
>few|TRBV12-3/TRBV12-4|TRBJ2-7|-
CASSLLGGGDEQYF
TGTGCCAGCAGTTTATTAGGGGGAGGTGACGAGCAGTACTTC
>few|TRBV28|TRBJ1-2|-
CASSSGRPNYGYTF
TGTGCCAGCAGTTCAGGGCGACCTAACTATGGCTACACCTTC
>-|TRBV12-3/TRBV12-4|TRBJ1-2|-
CASSLVVAGAVNNYGYTF
TGTGCCAGCAGTTTAGTGGTGGCAGGGGCCGTTAATAACTATGGCTACACCTTC
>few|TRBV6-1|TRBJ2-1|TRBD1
CASSEQAGGTYNEQFF
TGTGCCAGCAGTGAGCAAGCAGGGGGTACCTACAATGAGCAGTTCTTC
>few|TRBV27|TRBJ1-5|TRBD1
CASSLSLTGNQPQHF
TGTGCCAGCAGTTTATCGTTGACAGGGAATCAGCCCCAGCATTTT
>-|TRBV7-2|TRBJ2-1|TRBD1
CASSSPGTGYYNEQFF
TGTGCCAGCAGCTCACCCGGGACAGGATACTACAATGAGCAGTTCTTC
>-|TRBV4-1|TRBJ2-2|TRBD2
CASSHQIRGGNTGELFF
TGCGCCAGCAGCCACCAAATACGGGGGGGTAACACCGGGGAGCTGTTTTTT
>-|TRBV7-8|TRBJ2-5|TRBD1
CASSSGQGKETQYF
TGTGCCAGCAGCTCGGGACAGGGAAAAGAGACCCAGTACTTC
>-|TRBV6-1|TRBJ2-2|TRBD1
CASSGGVDTGELFF
TGTGCCAGTTCAGGGGGCGTAGACACCGGGGAGCTGTTTTTT
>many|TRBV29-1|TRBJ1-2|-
CSVEEEARGLSGYTF
TGCAGCGTTGAAGAAGAGGCCAGGGGTCTCTCTGGCTACACCTTC
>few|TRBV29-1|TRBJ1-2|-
CSVGRTEPYGYTF
TGCAGCGTTGGCCGGACGGAGCCATATGGCTACACCTTC
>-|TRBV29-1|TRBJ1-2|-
CSVEGGTTHYGYTF
TGCAGCGTTGAAGGTGGGACTACTCACTATGGCTACACCTTC
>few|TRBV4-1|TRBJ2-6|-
CASWGSGANVLTF
TGCGCCAGCTGGGGCTCTGGGGCCAACGTCCTGACTTTC